These T cell receptor beta chains were read from a single sample in a study of Ad26.COV2.S vaccination and SARS-CoV-2 variants. The table came from immunoSEQ multiplex PCR; TCRdb's copy has only in-frame clones and leaves some out. Here the sample spans fewer than 400,000 clones, just over 85% being singletons. Here the sequenced sample was peripheral blood, taken in a trial of Ad26.COV2.S vaccine versus placebo. Receptor source: a person aged 18-60 years who received the Ad26.COV2.S COVID-19 vaccine or a placebo. Each CDR3 is given with its conserved first and last residue.

TRBJ1-4 TRBV30 CAWSVYRDEKLFF
TRBJ1-4 TRBV29-1 CSVGPRGGEKLFF
TRBJ2-1 TRBV2 CASSDQQRGGSYNEQFF
TRBJ2-1 TRBV5-3 CARSLFYNEQFF
TRBJ2-7 TRBV11-2 CASSYSGTGGLNRSYEQYF
TRBJ2-4 TRBV5-1 CASSSRGENIQYF
TRBJ2-4 TRBV7-2 CASSLVDRAKNIQYF
TRBJ1-6 TRBV18 CASSPRGGGGNSPLHF
TRBJ2-4 TRBV7-8 CASSLALRTSDSRLAKNIQYF
TRBJ2-1 TRBV13 CASSPRLAGEHNEQFF
TRBJ2-5 TRBV7-2 CASSRLAGKETQYF
TRBJ1-1 TRBV11-2 CASSFRNTEAFF
TRBJ2-3 TRBV6-1 CASSETGGSDTQYF
TRBJ1-6 TRBV7-9 CASSLVGQGARDSPLHF
TRBJ1-1 TRBV20-1 CSASIDPTTGEAFF
TRBJ2-4 TRBV7-2 CASSRGGLAKNIQYF
TRBJ2-5 TRBV6-2/TRBV6-3 CASSWGRQETQYF
TRBJ2-5 TRBV30 CAWGGPVIEAQYF
TRBJ2-7 TRBV5-1 CASSRSSGSSYEQYF
TRBJ2-3 TRBV11-2 CASSLVYPSGGVTDTQYF
TRBJ2-5 TRBV5-1 CASSLAGGTGGVETQYF
TRBJ2-3 TRBV10-1 CASSEGGGSDTQYF
TRBJ2-1 TRBV10-1 CASSQGESEQFF
TRBJ2-7 TRBV18 CASSPRKPSLSGEQYF
TRBJ1-4 TRBV5-8 CASSLVTPRLNEKLFF
TRBJ1-5 TRBV5-5 CASSLYGRMSNQPQHF
TRBJ2-2 TRBV19 CASREVSNTGELFF
TRBJ2-3 TRBV18 CASSPNTRRGGDTQYF
TRBJ2-5 TRBV7-6 CASSKLAGGVETQYF
TRBJ2-1 TRBV19 CASRASGGLNNEQFF
TRBJ1-1 TRBV7-9 CASSLSQGLGQGVAFF
TRBJ1-3 TRBV7-6 CASSLEGTSSGNTIYF
TRBJ1-5 TRBV23-1 CASSQPRTDRNDQPQHF
TRBJ2-7 TRBV18 CASSPGGRSGGQYF
TRBJ2-7 TRBV6-2/TRBV6-3 CASSRTSGSYEQYF
TRBJ2-5 TRBV5-1 CASSLGQGYQETQYF
TRBJ1-1 TRBV7-6 CASSGFRTGVLLGAFF
TRBJ2-4 TRBV6-2/TRBV6-3 CASSYLRDIKNIQYF
TRBJ2-5 TRBV11-3 CASSLGEETQYF
TRBJ2-7 TRBV5-6 CASSLRRDTTYEQYF
TRBJ2-1 TRBV7-2 CASSFYNEQFF
TRBJ2-7 TRBV7-2 CASSLGASGAREQYF
TRBJ2-3 TRBV7-3 CASSPDSHTQYF
TRBJ2-5 TRBV2 CASRGSGGTQETQYF
TRBJ1-2 TRBV12-3/TRBV12-4 CASSTGIQRGYTF
TRBJ1-1 TRBV5-4 CASSLEGLNTEAFF
TRBJ2-5 TRBV4-1 CASSQGTWGLGGETQYF
TRBJ1-2 TRBV2 CASSEGWDRYTF
TRBJ1-3 TRBV5-5 CASSLEQAKTISGNTIYF
TRBJ1-4 TRBV7-9 CASSSGPGEKLFF
TRBJ1-5 TRBV5-4 CASSLEEGQPQHF
TRBJ1-3 TRBV4-2 CASRVQASPNSGNTIYF
TRBJ1-2 TRBV7-2 CASSLGTANYGYTF
TRBJ2-2 TRBV9 CASRTGLFPGELFF
TRBJ1-2 TRBV5-1 CASSPGQGYGYTF